These 18 T cell receptor beta chains were sequenced from one sample in a study of graft-versus-host responses after intestinal transplantation. CFSE-labeled responder cells (around 200,000) were plated with around 200,000 irradiated, violet-dye-labeled stimulator cells. Measured with immunoSEQ multiplex PCR; TCRdb has only the in-frame clones, and not every one. This table has 15,000 to 20,000 clones, less than 50% appearing once. The sample was alloreactive CD8+ T cells from a mixed lymphocyte reaction culture, taken before intestinal transplant. Subset in this sample: CFSE-low proliferating T cells sorted from roughly six-day pre-transplant mixed lymphocyte reaction (GvH or HvG direction). The source is a human patient who received an intestinal transplant.

V is TRBV30 and J is TRBJ2-7, with TRBD2 matching 10 bases. Trimming cost V 2 bases and J 5 bases; bases outside gene matches: 18. This CDR3 has 18 residues. CDR1 and CDR2 (germline): GTSNPN, SVGIG (reference sequence). Here the CDR3 DNA reads TGTGCCTGGAGTTCGCTAGCGGGAGTTCACCCATTTAGGGACGAGCAGTACTTC. Translation: CAWSSLAGVHPFRDEQYF.

This chain joins TRBV9 and TRBJ2-7; the D gene is possibly TRBD2 (6 bases). The V gene's germline CDR1 is SGDLS and CDR2 YYNGEE. Trimming removed 4 bases from V and 2 bases from J, with 13 bases in between. This CDR3 is 14 amino acids long. CDR3 coding DNA: TGTGCCAGCAGCTCGGGACTCCAGCCCTACGAGCAGTACTTC. It encodes CASSSGLQPYEQYF. The full variable domain, with the rest looked up from reference TRBV9 and TRBJ2-7, is DSGVTQTPKHLITATGQRVTLRCSPRSGDLSVYWYQQSLDQGLQFLIQYYNGEERAKGNILERFSAQQFPDLHSELNLSSLELGDSALYFCASSSGLQPYEQYFGPGTRLTVT.

This sequence joins TRBV7-9 and TRBJ1-1; D ambiguous. V gave up 5 bases and J gave up 3 bases, with 22 bases separating them. Germline assignment: CDR1 SEHNR and CDR2 FQNEAQ (reference sequence). CDR3 length: 17 residues. CDR3 bases: TGTGCCAGCAGCAGTTGGGTTTGGACCCCCGGAGACACTGAAGCTTTCTTT. Translation gives CASSSWVWTPGDTEAFF.

DNA for the CDR3: TGCGCCAGCAGCCAAGGGGATGGTCCGGGCTACGAGCAGTACTTC. Protein: CASSQGDGPGYEQYF. The rearrangement joins TRBV4-1 to TRBJ2-7; no clear D gene. The V end lost 1 base, the J end lost 3 bases, and 13 bases lay between the germline ends. CDR1 and CDR2 (germline): MGHRA, YSYEKL. CDR3 length: 15 residues.

This clone turned up a few times. The V and J genes are TRBV10-1 and TRBJ1-1; D call uncertain. Germline lookup yields CDR1 WNHNN and CDR2 SYGVQD (reference sequence). V was trimmed by 0 bases and J by 0 bases, leaving 8 bases between them. This CDR3 spans 15 amino acids. The CDR3 sequence is CASSESAAVNTEAFF. The CDR3 region has the DNA TGCGCCAGCAGTGAGTCAGCGGCGGTGAACACTGAAGCTTTCTTT.

The V gene is TRBV6-1, the J gene TRBJ2-7; TRBD1 agrees at 10 bases. The germline V gene encodes CDR1 MNHNS and CDR2 SASEGT. This CDR3 has 14 amino acids. The V and J ends lost 6 bases and 5 bases, in that order; junction bases with no gene match: 7. CDR3 sequence reads: CASSHDRGLDEQYF. The CDR3, as DNA: TGTGCCAGCAGCCATGACAGGGGGCTCGACGAGCAGTACTTC.

The chain carries TRBV10-3 and TRBJ2-7; 12 nucleotides line up with TRBD2. This CDR3 is 18 amino acids long. Losses at the gene ends were 8 bases for V and 1 base for J; bases not matched to a gene: 15. Germline V gene sequence: CDR1 ENHRY, CDR2 SYGVKD. CDR3 residues: CAIGPTSGSLDVSYEQYF. The CDR3, as DNA: TGTGCCATCGGGCCGACTAGCGGGAGTTTAGACGTTTCCTACGAGCAGTACTTC.

This chain joins TRBV9 and TRBJ2-7; 9 bases align to TRBD2. From germline, CDR1 is SGDLS and CDR2 YYNGEE. The CDR3 is 15 residues long. V dropped 0 bases and J dropped 3; count of bases not matched to a gene: 4. CDR3 coding DNA: TGTGCCAGCAGCGTAGGAGCTAGCGGGGACTACGAGCAGTACTTC. Its translation: CASSVGASGDYEQYF.

The chain uses TRBV27 and TRBJ1-1, with D possibly TRBD1 on 6 matching bases. Germline-derived CDR1 and CDR2 are MNHEY and SMNVEV (reference sequence). V was cut by 6 bases and J by 0 bases, with 29 bases left in between. This CDR3 has 20 amino acids. The CDR3 DNA sequence: TGTGCCAGCAGCTCTAGACCCTGGACAGAGTTGCTACGGCTGAACACTGAAGCTTTCTTT. Translated, it gives CASSSRPWTELLRLNTEAFF.

The chain is built from TRBV7-6 and TRBJ2-7; D is unclear. Germline V gene lookup returns CDR1 SGHVS and CDR2 FNYEAQ. Between the trimmed V and J ends, which lost 5 bases and 1 base, there was a span of 9 bases. The CDR3 runs to 13 residues. The CDR3 DNA is TGTGCCAGCAGCCTCATTTATTCCTACGAGCAGTACTTC. Protein sequence: CASSLIYSYEQYF.

V usage is TRBV10-3 and J usage is TRBJ1-4, with TRBD1 identical over 7 bases. The germline V gene encodes CDR1 ENHRY and CDR2 SYGVKD. The CDR3 consists of 18 residues. V lost 7 bases and J lost 6; bases outside the gene matches: 20. The CDR3 protein is CAITNPTGLVTSHEKLFF. The CDR3 DNA sequence: TGTGCCATCACCAACCCGACAGGGCTGGTGACTTCCCATGAAAAACTGTTTTTT.

About this clone itself: Additional DNA sequences in this sample encode the identical CDR3. The chain has TRBV11-2 and TRBJ1-2; D is unresolved. Germline assignment: CDR1 SGHAT and CDR2 FQNNGV. The CDR3 spans 13 residues. Trimming removed 4 bases from V and 4 bases from J, with 10 bases in between. The CDR3 DNA follows: TGTGCCAGCAGCTCTCCTCGGTCCTATGGCTACACCTTC. Translated, it gives CASSSPRSYGYTF.

This clone turned up a few times. Mismatch with germline at one junction end may stem from a read error. The chain links TRBV5-1 to TRBJ1-1; D is unclear. There are 13 residues in the CDR3. Germline V lookup: CDR1 SGHRS, CDR2 YFSETQ. Here the CDR3 reads CASSPGWNTEAFF. As DNA, the CDR3 is TGTGCCAGCAGCCCCGGCTGGAACACTGAAGCTTTCTTT.

This clone appeared a few times. The chain couples TRBV7-9 to TRBJ2-7; 11 bases are shared with TRBD2. This CDR3 has 15 amino acids. Germline V gene sequence: CDR1 SEHNR, CDR2 FQNEAQ (reference sequence). The trim removed 0 bases at V and 7 bases at J, leaving 5 bases unmatched. CDR3 in DNA: TGTGCCAGCAGCTTAGCCGGGACTAGCGGTTCGGAGCAGTACTTC. Its translation is CASSLAGTSGSEQYF.

CDR3 sequence (DNA): TGTGCCAGCAGACCTACCCCGACAGGGACCTATGGCTACACCTTC. Its protein is CASRPTPTGTYGYTF. The V gene is TRBV6-6, the J gene TRBJ1-2, with TRBD1 matching over 7 bases. Germline-derived CDR1 and CDR2 are MNHNY and SVGAGI (reference sequence). The CDR3 contains 15 residues. J was trimmed by 4 bases and V by 6 bases; bases with no gene match: 11.

The table lists this clone with a few counts. J is TRBJ1-1 and V is TRBV2; 7 bases are a match to TRBD1. V shed 0 bases and J 3 bases; nucleotides not matched to a gene: 4. The CDR3 loop spans 15 amino acids. Germline V gives CDR1 SNHLY, CDR2 FYNNEI. In DNA, the CDR3 is TGTGCCAGCAGTGAAGCAGGGGGCAAGGACACTGAAGCTTTCTTT. This sequence encodes CASSEAGGKDTEAFF.

The rearrangement joins TRBV2 to TRBJ1-3; D unresolved. CDR1 and CDR2 from the germline V gene are SNHLY and FYNNEI. Between the trimmed V and J ends, which lost 9 bases and 2 bases, there was a span of 11 bases. The CDR3 sequence is 13 residues long. DNA for the CDR3: TGTGCCAGACGCCTACCGGCTGGAAACACCATATATTTT. Translating it yields CARRLPAGNTIYF. Together with reference TRBV2 and TRBJ1-3, the CDR3 gives the full variable domain: EPEVTQTPSHQVTQMGQEVILRCVPISNHLYFYWYRQILGQKVEFLVSFYNNEISEKSEIFDDQFSVERPDGSNFTLKIRSTKLEDSAMYFCARRLPAGNTIYFGEGSWLTVV.

The V gene is TRBV5-6, the J gene TRBJ2-7; either TRBD1 or TRBD2 may supply D (6 bases each). The germline V gene encodes CDR1 SGHDT and CDR2 YYEEEE. Between the trimmed V and J ends, which lost 2 bases and 3 bases, there was a span of 12 bases. There are 14 residues in the CDR3. The CDR3 protein is CASSFPEGDYEQYF. CDR3 nucleotide sequence: TGTGCCAGCAGCTTCCCGGAGGGGGACTACGAGCAGTACTTC.